The sequence of this T cell receptor beta chain was determined in a study of vaccination effects on CD4 cells after COVID-19. Following 10 days of culture, CD4+ T cells were isolated. Comment on this clone: Its antigen is still unknown.

This CDR3 spans 14 amino acids. Germline V lookup: CDR1 SGHNT, CDR2 YENEEA. V was trimmed by 5 bases and J by 4 bases, leaving 13 bases between them. This table comes from immunoSEQ multiplex PCR, and its TCRdb copy is limited to in-frame clones, with some not included. The data show tens of thousands of clones, roughly 74% seen once. The receptor was derived from a human donor who received a COVID-19 vaccine. This chain connects TRBV11-3 to TRBJ2-3; D could derive from TRBD1 or TRBD2 (6 bases each). Material: CD4+ T cells from PBMCs cultured without peptide, obtained before COVID-19 vaccination. CDR3 DNA: TGTGCCAGCAGCGAAGGGGGGCTCGCAGATACGCAGTATTTT. Its protein is CASSEGGLADTQYF. The complete variable domain, with remaining parts taken from reference TRBV11-3 and TRBJ2-3, reads EAGVVQSPRYKIIEKKQPVAFWCNPISGHNTLYWYLQNLGQGPELLIRYENEEAVDDSQLPKDRFSAERLKGVDSTLKIQPAELGDSAVYLCASSEGGLADTQYFGPGTRLTVL.